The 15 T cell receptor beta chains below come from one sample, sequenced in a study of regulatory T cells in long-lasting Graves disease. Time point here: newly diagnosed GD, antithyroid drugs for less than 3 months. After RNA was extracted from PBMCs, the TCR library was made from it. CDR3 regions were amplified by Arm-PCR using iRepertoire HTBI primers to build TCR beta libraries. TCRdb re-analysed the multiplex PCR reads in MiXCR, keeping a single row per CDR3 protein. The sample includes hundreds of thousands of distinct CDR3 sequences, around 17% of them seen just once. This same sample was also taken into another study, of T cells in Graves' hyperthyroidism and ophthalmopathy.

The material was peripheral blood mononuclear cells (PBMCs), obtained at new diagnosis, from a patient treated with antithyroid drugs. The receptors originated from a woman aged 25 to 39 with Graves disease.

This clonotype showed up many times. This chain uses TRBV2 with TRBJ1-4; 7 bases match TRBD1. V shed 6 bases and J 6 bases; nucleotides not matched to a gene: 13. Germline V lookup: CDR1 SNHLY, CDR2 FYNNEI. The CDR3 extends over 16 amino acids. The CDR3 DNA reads TGTGCCAGCAGCGATAATGACAGGGTTGTTGATGAAAAACTGTTTTTT. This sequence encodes CASSDNDRVVDEKLFF. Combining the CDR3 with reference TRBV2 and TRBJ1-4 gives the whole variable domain EPEVTQTPSHQVTQMGQEVILRCVPISNHLYFYWYRQILGQKVEFLVSFYNNEISEKSEIFDDQFSVERPDGSNFTLKIRSTKLEDSAMYFCASSDNDRVVDEKLFFGSGTQLSVL.

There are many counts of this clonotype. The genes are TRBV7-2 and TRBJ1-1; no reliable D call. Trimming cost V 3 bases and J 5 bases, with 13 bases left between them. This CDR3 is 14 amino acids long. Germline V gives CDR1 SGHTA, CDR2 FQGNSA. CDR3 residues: CASSFGSVGTEAFF. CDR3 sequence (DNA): TGTGCCAGCAGCTTCGGCAGTGTGGGTACTGAAGCTTTCTTT.

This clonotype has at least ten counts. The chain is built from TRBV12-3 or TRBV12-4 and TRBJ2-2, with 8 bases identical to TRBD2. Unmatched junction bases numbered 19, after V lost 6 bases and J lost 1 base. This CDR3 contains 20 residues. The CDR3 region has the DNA TGTGCCAGCAGCCTACCCTTAGAAACATGGACTAGCAGGAACACCGGGGAGCTGTTTTTT. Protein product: CASSLPLETWTSRNTGELFF.

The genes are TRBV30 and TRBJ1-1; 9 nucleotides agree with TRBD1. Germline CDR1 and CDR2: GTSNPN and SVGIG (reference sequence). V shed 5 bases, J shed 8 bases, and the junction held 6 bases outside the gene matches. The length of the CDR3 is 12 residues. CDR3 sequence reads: CAWLAQGAEAFF. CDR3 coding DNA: TGTGCCTGGCTGGCACAGGGGGCAGAAGCTTTCTTT. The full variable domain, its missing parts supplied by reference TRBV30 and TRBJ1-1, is SQTIHQWPATLVQPVGSPLSLECTVEGTSNPNLYWYRQAAGRGLQLLFYSVGIGQISSEVPQNLSASRPQDRQFILSSKKLLLSDSGFYLCAWLAQGAEAFFGQGTRLTVV.

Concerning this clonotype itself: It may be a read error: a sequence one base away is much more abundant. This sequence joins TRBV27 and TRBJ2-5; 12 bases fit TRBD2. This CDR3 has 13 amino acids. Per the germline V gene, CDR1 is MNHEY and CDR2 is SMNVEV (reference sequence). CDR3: CASKRLAGETRYF. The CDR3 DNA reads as TGTGCCAGCAAAAGACTAGCGGGAGAGACCCGGTACTTC.

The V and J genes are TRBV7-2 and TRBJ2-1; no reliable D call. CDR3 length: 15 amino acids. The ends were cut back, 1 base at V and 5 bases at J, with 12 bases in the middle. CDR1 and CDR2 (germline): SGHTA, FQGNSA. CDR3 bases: TGTGCCAGCAGCTTAGTAGTTGGGCTAAACAATGAGCAGTTCTTC. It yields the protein CASSLVVGLNNEQFF.

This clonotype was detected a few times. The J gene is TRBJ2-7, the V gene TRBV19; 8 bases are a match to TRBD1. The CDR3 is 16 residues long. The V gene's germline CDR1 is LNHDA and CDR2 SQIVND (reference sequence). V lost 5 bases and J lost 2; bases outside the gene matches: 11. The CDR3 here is CASSLKGQGATYEQYF. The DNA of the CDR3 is TGTGCCAGTAGTCTTAAAGGACAGGGAGCCACCTACGAGCAGTACTTC.

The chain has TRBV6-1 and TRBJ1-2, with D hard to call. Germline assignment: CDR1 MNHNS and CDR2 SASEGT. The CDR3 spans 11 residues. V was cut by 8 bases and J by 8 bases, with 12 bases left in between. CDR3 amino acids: CASGWGVGYTF. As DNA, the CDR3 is TGTGCCAGCGGGTGGGGAGTCGGCTACACCTTC.

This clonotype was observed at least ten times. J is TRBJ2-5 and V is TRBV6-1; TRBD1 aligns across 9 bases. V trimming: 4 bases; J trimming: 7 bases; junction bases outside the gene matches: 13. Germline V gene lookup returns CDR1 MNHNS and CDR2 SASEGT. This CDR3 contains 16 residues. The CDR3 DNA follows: TGTGCCAGCAGTGCCCTGACAGGGGGTAGAGGTGCGACCCAGTACTTC. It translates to CASSALTGGRGATQYF.

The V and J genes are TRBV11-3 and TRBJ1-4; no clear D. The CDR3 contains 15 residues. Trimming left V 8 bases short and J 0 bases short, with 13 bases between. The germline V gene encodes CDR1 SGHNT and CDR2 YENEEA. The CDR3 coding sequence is TGTGCCAGCCGGCGCGATCCGGCAACTAATGAAAAACTGTTTTTT. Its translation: CASRRDPATNEKLFF.

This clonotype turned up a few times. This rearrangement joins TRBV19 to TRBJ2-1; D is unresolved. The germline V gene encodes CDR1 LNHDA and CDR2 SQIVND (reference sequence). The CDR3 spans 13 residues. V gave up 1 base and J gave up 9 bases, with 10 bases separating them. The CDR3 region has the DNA TGTGCCAGTAGTATAGTCTTTGGGCGTGAGCAGTTCTTC. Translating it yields CASSIVFGREQFF.

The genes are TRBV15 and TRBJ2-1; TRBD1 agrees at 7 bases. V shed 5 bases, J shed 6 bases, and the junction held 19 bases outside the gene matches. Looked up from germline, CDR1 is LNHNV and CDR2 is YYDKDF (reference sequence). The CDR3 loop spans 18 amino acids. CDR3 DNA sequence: TGTGCCACCAGCCCCAAGGGGGCCACGGCGGCATTAGGCAATGAGCAGTTCTTC. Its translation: CATSPKGATAALGNEQFF.

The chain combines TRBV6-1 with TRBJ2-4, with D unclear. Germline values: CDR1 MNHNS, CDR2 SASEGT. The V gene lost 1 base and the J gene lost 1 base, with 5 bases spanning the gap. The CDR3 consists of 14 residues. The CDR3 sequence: CASSEVVAKNIQYF. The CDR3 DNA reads TGTGCCAGCAGTGAAGTTGTTGCCAAAAACATTCAGTACTTC.

The CDR3 sequence is CASSPAGGMGTDTQYF. CDR3 nucleotide sequence: TGTGCCAGCAGCCCGGCGGGGGGCATGGGCACAGATACGCAGTATTTT. V usage is TRBV7-2 and J usage is TRBJ2-3; 8 positions agree with TRBD2. Germline trimming cut 5 bases from V and 1 base from J; bases unmatched to any gene: 8. The CDR3 spans 16 residues. Germline loops: CDR1 SGHTA, CDR2 FQGNSA.

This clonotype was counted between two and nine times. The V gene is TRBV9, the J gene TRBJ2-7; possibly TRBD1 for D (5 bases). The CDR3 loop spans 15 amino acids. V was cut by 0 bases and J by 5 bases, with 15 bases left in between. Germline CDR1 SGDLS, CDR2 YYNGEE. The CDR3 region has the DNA TGTGCCAGCAGCGTAGGTTTAAGGGGTCCTCACGAGCAGTACTTC. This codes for CASSVGLRGPHEQYF.